Each of the 25 T cell receptor beta chains below was sequenced from the same sample in a study of blood T cells in healthy people across ages. A sample-barcoded 5' primer and a J-beta primer mix were used in a second PCR of about 6 to 11 cycles. TCRdb used MiXCR to reprocess the 5' RACE reads, holding one entry per CDR3 protein. The sample lists 2 million or so distinct CDR3 sequences; 40% to 55% were seen once. The sequenced material came from blood. These TCRs come from a woman aged 40 to 49 in good health.

This clonotype was seen a few times. This chain joins TRBV7-2 and TRBJ2-5; D may be TRBD1 or TRBD2 (5 bases each). Trimming shortened V by 4 bases and J by 11 bases, and 14 bases separated the two germline ends. CDR1 is SGHTA, CDR2 FQGNSA, per germline. The CDR3 is 12 amino acids. The CDR3 bases are TGTGCCAGCAGCTCCTCAGGGTGGGAGCAGTACTTC. It translates to CASSSSGWEQYF.

The chain combines TRBV5-1 with TRBJ2-5, with 12 bases aligning to TRBD2. The germline V gene has CDR1 SGHRS and CDR2 YFSETQ. The CDR3 sequence is 16 residues long. Trimming took 4 bases from V and 11 from J; bases not matched to a gene: 15. CDR3 sequence reads: CASSGRTSGVLNEQYF. Written as DNA, the CDR3 is TGCGCCAGCAGCGGGCGGACTAGCGGGGTTTTGAATGAGCAGTACTTC. Together with reference TRBV5-1 and TRBJ2-5, the CDR3 gives the full variable domain: KAGVTQTPRYLIKTRGQQVTLSCSPISGHRSVSWYQQTPGQGLQFLFEYFSETQRNKGNFPGRFSGRQFSNSRSEMNVSTLELGDSALYLCASSGRTSGVLNEQYFGPGTRLLVL.

This clonotype has at least ten counts. DNA of the CDR3: TGCGCCAGCAGCCAGGGCGGACTAGCTGAGACCCAGTACTTC. This translates into CASSQGGLAETQYF. This chain links TRBV4-1 with TRBJ2-5; 8 nucleotides line up with TRBD2. In germline, CDR1 is MGHRA, CDR2 YSYEKL. The V segment lost 3 bases and the J segment 5 bases; nucleotides outside the gene matches: 5. This CDR3 has 14 residues.

The rearrangement links TRBV10-3 to TRBJ1-2, with TRBD1 matching 8 bases. This CDR3 comprises 12 residues. V gave up 10 bases and J gave up 7 bases; unmatched junction bases: 8. Germline V lookup: CDR1 ENHRY, CDR2 SYGVKD. The CDR3 DNA sequence: TGTGCCACCAAGGGACAGGAGGGTGGCTACACCTTC. This translates into CATKGQEGGYTF.

This clonotype was seen more than once but under ten times. V is TRBV4-1 and J is TRBJ2-1, with unresolved D. Germline V gene data show CDR1 as MGHRA and CDR2 as YSYEKL. The CDR3 length is 12 residues. Between the trimmed V and J ends, which lost 4 bases and 5 bases, there was a span of 6 bases. This CDR3 reads CASSPTNNEQFF. In nucleotides, the CDR3 is TGCGCCAGCAGCCCGACCAACAATGAGCAGTTCTTC.

This clonotype was detected a few times. This chain uses TRBV6-5 with TRBJ2-1; 11 bases align to TRBD1. V trimming: 10 bases; J trimming: 5 bases; junction bases outside the gene matches: 13. Germline V gene lookup returns CDR1 MNHEY and CDR2 SVGAGI. This CDR3 is built from 16 residues. CDR3 residues: CATRLFRTGGHNEQFF. Written as DNA, the CDR3 is TGTGCCACCCGGCTTTTCAGGACAGGGGGCCACAATGAGCAGTTCTTC.

This chain connects TRBV4-2 to TRBJ2-4, with 10 positions matching TRBD1. Trimming at V came to 0 bases and at J to 6 bases, leaving 2 bases not matched to a gene. The V gene's germline CDR1 is LGHNA and CDR2 YNFKEQ. The CDR3 extends over 15 amino acids. In nucleotides, the CDR3 is TGTGCCAGCAGCCAAGAGGGACAGGGGTCAAACATTCAGTACTTC. Residues: CASSQEGQGSNIQYF.

The V call is TRBV3-1, the J call TRBJ2-7; 8 nucleotides match TRBD2. The DNA end lines up better with TRBJ2-5; the J call may be wrong. CDR1 is LGHDT, CDR2 YNNKEL, per germline (reference sequence). The CDR3 length is 16 residues. CDR3 in amino acids: CASSLGGGRLQETQYF. The CDR3 region has the DNA TGTGCCAGCAGCCTGGGCGGGGGGCGCCTGCAAGAGACCCAGTACTTC.

There are a few counts of this clonotype. The chain has TRBV12-3 or TRBV12-4 and TRBJ2-1; D not resolved. V lost 6 bases and J 4 bases, leaving 10 bases between the germline ends. There are 13 residues in the CDR3. The chain's CDR3 is CASRYRRYNEQFF. CDR3 DNA sequence: TGTGCCAGCAGGTACCGCCGGTACAATGAGCAGTTCTTC.

This clonotype turned up a few times. J is TRBJ2-5 and V is TRBV6-2 or TRBV6-3; a possible D gene is TRBD1 (6 bases). Germline CDR1 reads MNHEY; CDR2 reads SVGEGT. CDR3 length: 15 residues. The germline V and J ends were trimmed by 6 bases and 9 bases, with 23 bases remaining between them. The CDR3 nucleotides are TGTGCCAGCAGCCATCGGGACATCAGATCTAGGGCCCAGTACTTC. Its protein product is CASSHRDIRSRAQYF.

J is TRBJ2-5 and V is TRBV7-2; 10 positions match TRBD2. Trimming removed 6 bases from V and 1 base from J; junction bases left unmatched: 8. CDR3 length equals 16 residues. Per germline, CDR1 SGHTA and CDR2 FQGNSA. CDR3 amino acids: CASRGGLASSQETQYF. The DNA for the CDR3 is TGTGCCAGCAGGGGGGGACTAGCGAGCTCCCAAGAGACCCAGTACTTC.

The chain employs TRBV27 and TRBJ2-5, with TRBD2 matching over 11 bases. This CDR3 region has 17 residues. Looked up from germline, CDR1 is MNHEY and CDR2 is SMNVEV (reference sequence). With V trimmed by 4 bases and J by 0 bases, 7 bases remained unmatched. CDR3 coding DNA: TGTGCCAGCAGTTCCTCCCGACTAGCGGGGAACCAAGAGACCCAGTACTTC. As protein: CASSSSRLAGNQETQYF.

This clonotype was seen repeatedly, ten times or more. The chain couples TRBV29-1 to TRBJ2-5; tentatively, D is TRBD1 (5 bases). This CDR3 has 14 amino acids. The germline V and J ends were trimmed by 7 bases and 1 base, with 16 bases remaining between them. CDR1 SQVTM and CDR2 ANQGSEA come from the germline V gene. The CDR3 loop reads CSGSATDPQETQYF. The CDR3 bases are TGCAGCGGGAGCGCGACAGATCCCCAAGAGACCCAGTACTTC.

The chain employs TRBV20-1 and TRBJ2-5, with TRBD1 as a possible D gene (6 bases). V was cut by 5 bases and J by 3 bases, with 10 bases left in between. The CDR3 loop spans 12 amino acids. Germline V gene data show CDR1 as DFQATT and CDR2 as SNEGSKA (reference sequence). The CDR3 DNA is TGCAGTGCTCCCGGGACAAAAGAGACCCAGTACTTC. Residues: CSAPGTKETQYF.

In this sample, this clonotype turned up a few times. V is TRBV29-1 and J is TRBJ1-2; D might be TRBD1 (6 bases). V was cut by 4 bases and J by 3 bases, with 9 bases left in between. This CDR3 has 12 residues. Germline CDR1 and CDR2: SQVTM and ANQGSEA. CDR3: CSVGGQDYGYTF. For the CDR3, the DNA is TGCAGCGTTGGGGGGCAGGACTATGGCTACACCTTC.

The V and J genes are TRBV28 and TRBJ2-1, with 9 bases that match TRBD1. CDR3 length equals 13 residues. Germline V gives CDR1 MDHEN, CDR2 SYDVKM. After removal of 4 bases from V and 7 bases from J, the junction contained 2 bases not matched to a gene. CDR3 sequence (DNA): TGTGCCAGCAGTTGGGACAGGGAGAATGAGCAGTTCTTC. Its translation: CASSWDRENEQFF.

The chain has TRBV2 and TRBJ2-5; D is unresolved. CDR3 length equals 13 residues. V was pared by 9 bases and J by 3 bases, with 14 bases between. Germline CDR1 and CDR2: SNHLY and FYNNEI. CDR3 loop: CASLNWGKETQYF. CDR3 coding DNA: TGTGCCAGTTTGAACTGGGGAAAAGAGACCCAGTACTTC.

CDR3 in amino acids: CASSSEAGGLYEQYF. CDR3 nucleotides: TGTGCCAGCAGCTCCGAGGCGGGGGGGCTATACGAGCAGTACTTC. V is TRBV7-9 and J is TRBJ2-7; 9 bases are a match to TRBD2. V lost 4 bases and J lost 4; bases outside the gene matches: 8. CDR1 SEHNR and CDR2 FQNEAQ come from the germline V gene (reference sequence). The CDR3 runs to 15 residues.

The CDR3 nucleotides are TGCAGTGCTAGAGATAAGCGGGGGGGCCATGAGCAGTTCTTC. Its protein is CSARDKRGGHEQFF. V is TRBV20-1 and J is TRBJ2-1; 10 nucleotides agree with TRBD2. Germline V gene data show CDR1 as DFQATT and CDR2 as SNEGSKA (reference sequence). V was clipped by 0 bases and J by 8 bases; unmatched bases: 4. This CDR3 has 14 amino acids.

The chain is built from TRBV5-1 and TRBJ2-3; 7 nucleotides line up with TRBD1. The germline gives CDR1 SGHRS, CDR2 YFSETQ. This CDR3 region has 18 residues. V lost 0 bases and J lost 3; bases outside the gene matches: 13. CDR3 DNA sequence: TGCGCCAGCAGCTTGGGCCTTATACCGGGACAGCTAACAGATACGCAGTATTTT. Translating gives CASSLGLIPGQLTDTQYF.

The chain combines TRBV29-1 with TRBJ2-7; D not certain. Trimming took 2 bases from V and 4 from J, leaving 15 bases between them. This CDR3 is 14 amino acids long. In germline, CDR1 is SQVTM, CDR2 ANQGSEA. CDR3 in amino acids: CSVELTDLGYEQYF. The CDR3 nucleotides are TGCAGCGTTGAACTCACGGATCTCGGGTACGAGCAGTACTTC.

This clonotype has a handful of counts. This chain links TRBV6-2 or TRBV6-3 with TRBJ2-7; 9 bases match TRBD2. Trimming at V came to 0 bases and at J to 4 bases, leaving 13 bases not matched to a gene. The CDR3 totals 18 residues. CDR1 and CDR2 (germline): MNHEY, SVGEGT. In DNA, the CDR3 is TGTGCCAGCAGTTACTCGATCGAGCGGGGGGACCCTTTTTACGAGCAGTACTTC. Translation: CASSYSIERGDPFYEQYF.

The V call is TRBV12-3 or TRBV12-4, the J call TRBJ2-4; the D gene is possibly TRBD2 (6 bases). The tail of the sequence fits TRBJ2-7 better, so the J call may be wrong. This CDR3 comprises 13 residues. The CDR3 DNA follows: TGTGCCAGCGGTACGAGCGGGCCGGACGAGCAGTACTTC. This codes for CASGTSGPDEQYF.

This clonotype has a handful of counts. V gene TRBV4-3 combines with J gene TRBJ1-1, with a tentative D call TRBD1 (6 bases). The CDR3 runs 15 residues. The V and J ends lost 0 bases and 0 bases respectively, with 8 bases between them. Per germline, CDR1 LGHNA and CDR2 YSLEER. This chain's CDR3 is CASSQDGGLNTEAFF. The CDR3, as DNA: TGCGCCAGCAGCCAAGATGGGGGGCTGAACACTGAAGCTTTCTTT.

The chain has TRBV13 and TRBJ2-7; D may correspond to TRBD1 or TRBD2 (5 bases each). Between the trimmed V and J ends, which lost 1 base and 9 bases, there was a span of 10 bases. Looked up from germline, CDR1 is PRHDT and CDR2 is FYEKMQ (reference sequence). The CDR3 spans 12 residues. In DNA, the CDR3 is TGTGCCAGCAGCTTAGTACGAGGGGTGCAGTACTTC. Its protein product is CASSLVRGVQYF.